Reported below is one TCR beta chain. The antigen it binds to is not known. The sample holds no much larger clone one base away, and base qualities are not on file. The entry originates in a study of cytomegalovirus exposure and HLA in healthy donors (dated by TCRdb to the late 2010s). Regarding the study in general: In an earlier analysis of 587 of the donors, around 290 Gb of sequence data and 90 million to 120 million unique TCR beta sequences from 150 million to 200 million T cells were reported. Of the roughly 400 genotyped donors, 75% to 85% were placed in the genetic ancestry cluster associated with self-reported Caucasian donors. The study combined high-throughput TCR immunosequencing, statistical association of individual TCRs with disease status, and machine learning to predict cytomegalovirus infection status. Besides the first cohort of approximately 710 subjects, a separate validation cohort made up of 120 different subjects was used. To study patterns of TCR occurrence, a later analysis re-analyzed previously published TCR beta repertoires from just over 650 donors and added high-resolution HLA genotyping. Because of strong linkage in the cohort, roughly five DR-DQ haplotypes were treated as single units for association and clustering. An earlier analysis of some 600 of the donors applied high-throughput TCR beta sequencing to assess whether each TCR beta V gene segment acted as functional or pseudogenic. Typing coverage differed by locus: A, B, C, DRB1 and DQB1 were typed in about 629-630 donors, DQA1 in about 510, DPA1 in 600 to 610, and DPB1 in 472. Among a few hundred genotyped donors of the cohort, an average of around 240,000 unique TCR beta nucleotide sequences were sequenced per donor, roughly 20% of them non-productive. Using immunosequencing, the study profiled T cell repertoires from 550 to 750 subjects and related those repertoires to cytomegalovirus serostatus. Every repertoire in the discovery cohort had been generated on one and the same sequencing platform. A later genetic analysis took genome-wide SNP genotypes for about 65% of the 666 donors and used that subset as a discovery cohort. An early release covering roughly 640 HLA-typed donors comprised approximately 290 gigabases of sequencing data and around 80 million unique TCR sequences. The later analysis used no new phenotypic data to find candidate immune exposures, relying instead on TCR beta sequences and their occurrence across donors. Class I and class II HLA loci were covered by the typing at four-digit resolution. Alongside the repertoire data, information on donor age, sex, ethnicity and CMV serostatus was compiled. The study aimed to test whether cataloging public T cell receptors could reveal signatures of past pathogen exposure.

Receptor libraries were prepared by the immunoSEQ multiplex PCR assay. For the multiplex PCR, a mixture combining 60 forward primers for TCR Vbeta segments and 13 reverse primers for TCR Jbeta segments was used. The CDR3 region of rearranged TCR beta genes was amplified from genomic DNA with a multiplex PCR assay. The Illumina HiSeq System was used to sequence the amplified TCR beta libraries as 87-base-pair reads. Turning to the authors' computational methods: Across the 500 to 850 repertoires, a later analysis counted roughly 77 million unique TCR beta chains, around 11 million of which were shared by at least two donors. Raw reads were error-corrected and collapsed into unique sequences by a nearest-neighbor algorithm in which closely related sequences were merged to remove PCR and sequencing errors. To assign V, D and J gene segments, CDR3 sequences were aligned to IMGT reference sequences. For a sequence to be retained, a match of at least six nucleotides was required to both a V gene segment and a J gene segment. Rearrangements were classified as productive when the CDR3 lacked stop codons and remained in frame with V and J, and all other rearrangements were classified as non-productive. CDR3 was defined according to IMGT convention as the region running from the second conserved V-encoded cysteine to the conserved J-encoded phenylalanine. The earlier analysis of a few hundred of the donors excluded any sequence lacking an unambiguous match to a single V gene segment. In an earlier analysis of some 590 of the donors, a V segment was called functional when productive rearrangements were above 56.7%, and segregating when the standard deviation between donors exceeded 5%. A statistical classification framework was built for diagnosing cytomegalovirus status from the catalog of TCR beta chain sequences. A later analysis assigned V and J genes by comparing TCR nucleotide sequences with IMGT/GENE-DB human TR gene sequences. In a later analysis, CDR3 sequences and most-parsimonious VDJ recombination scenarios were assigned using the TCRdist pipeline. In a later analysis, every TCR beta chain was defined by the combination of its CDR3 amino acid sequence and its V-gene family, and reads without a unique V-gene family were dropped. A later analysis removed 592 highly shared, low-generation-probability nucleotide sequences to deal with suspected cross-contamination and a sequencing artifact. In a later analysis, a clonal expansion index for each public chain was calculated from normalized within-repertoire ranks of inferred template counts. A later analysis computed generation probabilities with a VDJ recombination model fitted to out-of-frame rearrangements, and checked the results against IGoR. Hypergeometric tests were used in a later analysis to score TCR-TCR, TCR-HLA and TCR-CMV co-occurrence, with a repertoire-size bias correction applied to the TCR pairs. A later analysis estimated false discovery rates by permuting HLA or CMV assignments 20 times. A later analysis grouped co-occurring TCRs with DBSCAN, adding TCRdist sequence similarity when clustering within HLA-allele-positive subsets. Co-occurrence clustering excluded repertoires with fewer than 30,000 or more than 120,000 public chains, plus five with anomalous nucleotide sharing. TCRdb limited this immuneACCESS table to in-frame rearrangements with V and J called. A share of clones is missing; checked studies link under half to unresolved V genes, and the rest is unexplained. V, J and clone size derive from that table, while D and trimming were established from the DNA sequence. The sample includes 180,000 or so clones, with 80% to 90% observed a single time. The top ten clones comprise approximately 9.4% of the sample.

Trimming takes 4 bases off V and 9 bases off J; junction bases not matched to a gene: 10. The CDR3 sequence holds 16 residues, the cysteine and phenylalanine included. The kept DNA is CDR3 alone, 48 bases in frame from the first base. CDR1 SGHNT and CDR2 YYREEE were looked up in the germline V gene (reference sequence). The cohort consisted of 666 healthy bone marrow donors. All cohort members were sampled while nominally healthy, although unrecorded immune exposures were likely present. The donor was CMV seropositive and belonged to the group of over 250 seropositive cohort members. Each donor provided a peripheral blood sample, and peripheral blood mononuclear cells were used for TCR beta sequencing. The Qiagen DNeasy Blood Extraction Kit was used to extract genomic DNA from the blood cell samples. The paper's findings and limits, for the study overall: In a later genetic analysis, a missense DCLRE1C variant was associated with V-gene and J-gene trimming of TCR beta chains, and the association was replicated in an independent cohort. A later analysis found that HLA-associated TCR beta chains were more clonally expanded and had lower generation probabilities than equally common non-associated chains. The 87-base-pair reads could not distinguish some IMGT-functional V segments, including TRBV6-2 and TRBV6-3, so those segments were excluded. For the cohort, immune exposure information was limited to CMV serostatus. Assigning TCR associations to individual alleles was difficult when HLA alleles, especially DR and DQ, strongly co-occurred. A later genetic analysis reported fewer N-insertions in productive TCRs among donors in an Asian-associated ancestry cluster than the roughly 720-donor mean. The authors suggested that the approach could potentially be extended to other disease states and immunological phenotypes. Because some donors lacked HLA typing at each locus, the association tests relied only on the typed subset. In a later analysis, 16,951 TCR beta sequences were associated with specific HLA alleles at a false discovery rate of 0.05. In vitro tests confirmed that a few of the cytomegalovirus-associated TCR beta chains recognize cytomegalovirus antigens. A later analysis reported that several top co-occurrence clusters appeared linked to parvovirus B19, influenza, CMV and Epstein-Barr virus. A cluster of highly shared sequence variants was judged likely to represent a technical artifact of the sequencing pipeline. Sequencing depth was assumed to be roughly uniform across donors in the presence/absence analyses, though that assumption may not hold. In both the original and validation cohorts, the classifier was reported to diagnose cytomegalovirus status with high specificity and sensitivity. The earlier analysis of a few hundred of the donors excluded approximately 17 rarely observed V segments, including chromosome 9 orphons, because counts were too low. In a later analysis, TCR association rates were found to vary across HLA loci, with the most associated TCRs seen for DRB1 alleles and the fewest for HLA-C alleles. Broadly in line with IMGT annotations, most TCR beta V segments showed up in productive rearrangements about 90% or about 30% of the time in an earlier analysis of 450 to 750 of the donors. According to a later analysis, most CMV-associated TCR beta chains appeared to be HLA-restricted, and the HLA associations seemed to be driven largely by CMV exposure. A further reported finding was that TCR beta sequences accurately predicted the HLA-A and HLA-B alleles for most subjects in the first cohort. Linkage disequilibrium might explain the correlated functional status among segregating V segments, but an unknown experimental factor could not be excluded. Most TCR sequences were observed very rarely across donors, whereas some public TCRs were present in many individuals. This cohort had only TCR beta chains sequenced, and the lack of alpha or paired-chain data limited which features could be detected. The study gave a list of some 150 TCR beta chains associated with cytomegalovirus.

Material: PBMCs. The sequence links TRBV5-4 to TRBJ2-7, and 16 junctional nucleotides match TRBD2. This TCR came from a man aged 18 to 29 in good health and CMV-seropositive. The nucleotide sequence reads TGTGCCAGCAGCCTGCCCCCCGGGACTAGCGGGGGGGCGCAGTACTTC. Its product reads: CASSLPPGTSGGAQYF.